These 3 T cell receptor beta chains were sequenced from one sample in a study of regulatory T cells in long-lasting Graves disease. Described time point: newly diagnosed GD, antithyroid drugs for less than 3 months. PBMCs were the source of the RNA used for TCR sequencing. Sequencing libraries for TCR beta were prepared with iRepertoire HTBI primers and Arm-PCR of CDR3 regions. MiXCR, applied by TCRdb to the multiplex PCR reads, yields one record per CDR3 protein. The profile shows approximately 310,000 distinct CDR3 sequences, 15% to 20% of them singletons. The input for sequencing was peripheral blood mononuclear cells (PBMCs), taken at new diagnosis, from a patient treated with antithyroid drugs. The receptor set was obtained from a female donor with Graves disease.

This clonotype was counted ten times or more. V is TRBV19 and J is TRBJ1-5, with D perhaps TRBD1 (6 bases). CDR3 length: 14 residues. V was cut by 5 bases and J by 0 bases, with 8 bases left in between. Per the germline V gene, CDR1 is LNHDA and CDR2 is SQIVND (reference sequence). The CDR3 nucleotides are TGTGCCAGTAGTGCAGGGGATAGCAATCAGCCCCAGCATTTT. Protein: CASSAGDSNQPQHF.

This clonotype was picked up many times. CDR3 sequence (DNA): TGTGCCAGCAGCTTTACACAGGGAAGTGATGAGCAGTTCTTC. The encoded protein is CASSFTQGSDEQFF. The gene calls are TRBV11-1 and TRBJ2-1; D perhaps matches TRBD1 (6 bases). V lost 3 bases and J lost 8, with 14 bases in between. The CDR3 spans 14 residues. Per the germline V gene, CDR1 is SGHAT and CDR2 is FQDESV (reference sequence).

This clonotype came up a few times. This CDR3 fails to terminate in the conserved phenylalanine or tryptophan, so it likely reflects a read error. The rearrangement joins TRBV12-3 or TRBV12-4 to TRBJ1-1; the D is unclear. V gave up 6 bases and J gave up 4 bases, with 18 bases separating them. The CDR3 is 15 amino acids. The chain's CDR3 is CASSQTRSGRTEAFI. CDR3 nucleotide sequence: TGTGCCAGCAGCCAAACCAGATCTGGCCGCACTGAAGCTTTCATT.